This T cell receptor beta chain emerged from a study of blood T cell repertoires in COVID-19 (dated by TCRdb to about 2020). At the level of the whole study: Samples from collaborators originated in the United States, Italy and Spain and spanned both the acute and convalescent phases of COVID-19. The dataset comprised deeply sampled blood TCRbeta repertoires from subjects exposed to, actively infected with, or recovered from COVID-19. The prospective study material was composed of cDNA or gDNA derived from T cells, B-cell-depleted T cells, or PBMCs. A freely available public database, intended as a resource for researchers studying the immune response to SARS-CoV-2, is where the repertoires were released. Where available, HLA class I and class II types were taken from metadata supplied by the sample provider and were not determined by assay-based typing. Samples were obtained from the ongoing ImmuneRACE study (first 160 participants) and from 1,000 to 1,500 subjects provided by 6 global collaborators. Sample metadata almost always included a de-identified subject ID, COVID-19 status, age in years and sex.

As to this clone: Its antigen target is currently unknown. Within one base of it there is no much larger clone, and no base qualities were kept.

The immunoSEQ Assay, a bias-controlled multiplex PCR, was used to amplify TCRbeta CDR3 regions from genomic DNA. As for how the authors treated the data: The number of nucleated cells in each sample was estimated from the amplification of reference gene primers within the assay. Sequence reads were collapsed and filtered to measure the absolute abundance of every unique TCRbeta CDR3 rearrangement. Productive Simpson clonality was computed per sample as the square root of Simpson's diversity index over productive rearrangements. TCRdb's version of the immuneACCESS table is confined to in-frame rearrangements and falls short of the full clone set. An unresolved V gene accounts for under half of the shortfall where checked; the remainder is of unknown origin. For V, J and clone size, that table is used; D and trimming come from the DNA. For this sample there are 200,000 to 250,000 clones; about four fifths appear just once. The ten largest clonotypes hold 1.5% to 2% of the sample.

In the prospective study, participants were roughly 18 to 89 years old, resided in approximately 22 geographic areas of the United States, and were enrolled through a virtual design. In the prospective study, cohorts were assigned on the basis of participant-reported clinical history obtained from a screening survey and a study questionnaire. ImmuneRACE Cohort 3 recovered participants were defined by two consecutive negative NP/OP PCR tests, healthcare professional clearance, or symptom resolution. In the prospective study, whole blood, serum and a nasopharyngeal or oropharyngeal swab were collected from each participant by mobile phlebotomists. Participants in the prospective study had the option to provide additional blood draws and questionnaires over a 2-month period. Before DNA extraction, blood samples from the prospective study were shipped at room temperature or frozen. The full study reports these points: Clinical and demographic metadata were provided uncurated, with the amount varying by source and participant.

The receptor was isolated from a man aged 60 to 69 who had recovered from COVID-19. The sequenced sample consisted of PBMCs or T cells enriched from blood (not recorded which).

CDR3 protein: CASRAGTGPTTNEKLFF. In nucleotides, the sequence is TGCGCCAGCAGGGCCGGGACAGGACCTACAACTAATGAAAAACTGTTTTTT. The chain couples TRBV5-1 to TRBJ1-4, with 8 bases aligning to TRBD1. For this chain, trimming is 5 bases at the V end and 0 bases at the J end, and the number of junction bases without a gene match is 9. The CDR3 spans 17 residues, from the cysteine through the phenylalanine. Only CDR3 DNA is held: 51 bases, read in frame from base 1. According to the germline V gene, CDR1 reads SGHRS and CDR2 reads YFSETQ.